Below are 15 T cell receptor beta chains sequenced from a single sample in a study of shared clonotypes between healthy human individuals. TCRdb's copy holds only in-frame clones and misses some; the assay was immunoSEQ multiplex PCR. The profile shows 2.3 million or so clones, more than 85% of them singletons. The source material was naive CD4+ T cells from PBMCs. Subset meaning: CD45RA+ positively selected. These receptors all stem from a man aged 18 to 35 in good health. Some clones in this sample may be carry-over from other donors' samples.

The chain couples TRBV15 to TRBJ1-4; 7 nucleotides line up with TRBD1. V was clipped by 3 bases and J by 8 bases; unmatched bases: 6. CDR3 length: 14 residues. Germline values: CDR1 LNHNV, CDR2 YYDKDF (reference sequence). CDR3 in amino acids: CATSRDRPGEKLFF. CDR3 in DNA: TGTGCCACCAGCAGGGACAGGCCGGGAGAAAAACTGTTTTTT.

This clone was seen only once. The CDR3 sequence: CASSTGQPGETQYF. CDR3 bases: TGCGCCAGCAGCACCGGACAGCCTGGAGAGACCCAGTACTTC. The rearrangement uses TRBV5-1 and TRBJ2-5; D possibly corresponds to TRBD1 (6 bases). V was cut by 4 bases and J by 4 bases, with 14 bases left in between. CDR1 is SGHRS and CDR2 is YFSETQ in the germline V gene. The length of the CDR3 is 14 residues.

Turning to this clone: Relative to the germline gene, one junction end is altered; a read error may explain this. This sequence joins TRBV28 and TRBJ2-7; 12 bases agree with TRBD1. Germline V gene lookup returns CDR1 MDHEN and CDR2 SYDVKM. The length of the CDR3 is 13 residues. The CDR3, as DNA: TGTGCCAGCAGTTTACAAGGGACAGGGGGCCATTTCTTC. Translation gives CASSLQGTGGHFF.

The rearrangement joins TRBV19 to TRBJ2-3, with 12 bases lining up with TRBD2. V shed 3 bases, J shed 3 bases, and the junction held 4 bases outside the gene matches. CDR1 and CDR2 from the germline V gene are LNHDA and SQIVND (reference sequence). CDR3 length: 16 amino acids. In DNA form, the CDR3 reads TGTGCCAGTAGTATTCTCGGACTAGCGGGAACAGATACGCAGTATTTT. The encoded protein is CASSILGLAGTDTQYF.

The chain employs TRBV4-1 and TRBJ2-2, with unresolved D. Trimming shortened V by 3 bases and J by 4 bases, and 12 bases separated the two germline ends. CDR1 is MGHRA and CDR2 is YSYEKL in the germline V gene. The length of the CDR3 is 15 residues. CDR3 nucleotides: TGCGCCAGCAGCCACCTCCTCGTTTCCACCGGGGAGCTGTTTTTT. As protein: CASSHLLVSTGELFF.

On this clone itself: Within the sample, other DNA sequences also encode this same CDR3. Here the CDR3 DNA reads TGTGCCAGCAGCGTAGGAGGGGGCCAAGAGACCCAGTACTTC. Residues: CASSVGGGQETQYF. The rearrangement joins TRBV9 to TRBJ2-5; D might be TRBD1 (6 bases). CDR1 and CDR2 (germline): SGDLS, YYNGEE. Trimming left V 0 bases short and J 1 base short, with 7 bases between. The CDR3 has 14 amino acids.

V is TRBV5-1 and J is TRBJ1-2; tentative D call: TRBD1 (6 bases). Germline-derived CDR1 and CDR2 are SGHRS and YFSETQ. V was trimmed by 4 bases and J by 3 bases, leaving 19 bases between them. The CDR3 sequence is 16 residues long. Here the CDR3 reads CASSDRRWEGDYGYTF. The CDR3 DNA reads as TGCGCCAGCAGCGATCGTCGATGGGAGGGGGACTATGGCTACACCTTC.

The chain carries TRBV19 and TRBJ2-4; 7 nucleotides align to TRBD2. Germline loops: CDR1 LNHDA, CDR2 SQIVND (reference sequence). After removal of 7 bases from V and 2 bases from J, the junction contained 14 bases not matched to a gene. The CDR3 length is 17 residues. CDR3 loop: CASKPGRGGTPKNIQYF. CDR3 DNA sequence: TGTGCCAGTAAGCCGGGGAGGGGAGGCACTCCCAAAAACATTCAGTACTTC.

Comments on this clone: Other DNA sequences in the sample encode the same CDR3. The chain employs TRBV9 and TRBJ2-2; D uncertain. V dropped 0 bases and J dropped 0 bases, with 6 bases sitting between them. Germline V gene data show CDR1 as SGDLS and CDR2 as YYNGEE. CDR3 length equals 15 residues. The CDR3: CASSVDAANTGELFF. The CDR3 DNA sequence: TGTGCCAGCAGCGTAGACGCCGCGAACACCGGGGAGCTGTTTTTT.

This chain links TRBV29-1 with TRBJ1-2, with no clear D. The CDR3 is made up of 12 amino acids. Germline V gives CDR1 SQVTM, CDR2 ANQGSEA. Trimming cost V 8 bases and J 1 base, with 11 bases left between them. The CDR3 sequence is CSSRSDNYGYTF. The CDR3, as DNA: TGCAGCTCACGGTCGGATAACTATGGCTACACCTTC.

As for this clone: Different DNA sequences within this sample yield the same CDR3. V gene TRBV11-3 combines with J gene TRBJ2-3, with D possibly TRBD2 on 5 matching bases. CDR1 and CDR2 (germline): SGHNT, YENEEA. Trimming removed 2 bases from V and 2 bases from J, with 5 bases in between. There are 13 residues in the CDR3. The CDR3 DNA reads TGTGCCAGCAGCTTACGGGACACAGATACGCAGTATTTT. Protein sequence: CASSLRDTDTQYF.

A note on this clone: The same CDR3 arises from other DNA sequences in this sample as well. The chain recombines TRBV18 with TRBJ2-7; D unclear. V lost 3 bases, J lost 0 bases, and 6 bases lay in between. Germline-derived CDR1 and CDR2 are KGHSH and LQKENI. The CDR3 runs to 13 residues. The CDR3 DNA is TGTGCCAGCTCACCTGGCAGCTCCTACGAGCAGTACTTC. As protein: CASSPGSSYEQYF.

The CDR3: CATSRDWSRALAGANVLTF. The CDR3 DNA reads as TGTGCCACCAGCAGAGATTGGAGTAGGGCATTGGCTGGGGCCAACGTCCTGACTTTC. The chain combines TRBV15 with TRBJ2-6; D ambiguous. V shed 0 bases and J shed 2 bases, with 17 bases lying between them. Germline loops: CDR1 LNHNV, CDR2 YYDKDF (reference sequence). This CDR3 comprises 19 residues.

This clone was seen a handful of times. The rearrangement joins TRBV7-8 to TRBJ1-5; TRBD1 aligns across 8 bases. V was clipped by 2 bases and J by 9 bases; unmatched bases: 6. The CDR3 totals 14 residues. Germline assignment: CDR1 SGHVS and CDR2 FQNEAQ. The CDR3 DNA sequence: TGTGCCAGCAGCTTACAGGGACAGGATCTGCCCCAGCATTTT. Protein product: CASSLQGQDLPQHF.

The rearrangement links TRBV7-9 to TRBJ1-5; D might be TRBD1 (6 bases). The CDR3 is 16 amino acids. From germline, CDR1 is SEHNR and CDR2 FQNEAQ (reference sequence). The V and J ends lost 6 bases and 0 bases respectively, with 15 bases between them. The DNA for the CDR3 is TGTGCCAGCAGTCAAGGAGGGGGTAATAGCAATCAGCCCCAGCATTTT. This gives the protein CASSQGGGNSNQPQHF. Full variable domain (outside the CDR3, taken from reference TRBV7-9 and TRBJ1-5): DTGVSQNPRHKITKRGQNVTFRCDPISEHNRLYWYRQTLGQGPEFLTYFQNEAQLEKSRLLSDRFSAERPKGSFSTLEIQRTEQGDSAMYLCASSQGGGNSNQPQHFGDGTRLSIL.